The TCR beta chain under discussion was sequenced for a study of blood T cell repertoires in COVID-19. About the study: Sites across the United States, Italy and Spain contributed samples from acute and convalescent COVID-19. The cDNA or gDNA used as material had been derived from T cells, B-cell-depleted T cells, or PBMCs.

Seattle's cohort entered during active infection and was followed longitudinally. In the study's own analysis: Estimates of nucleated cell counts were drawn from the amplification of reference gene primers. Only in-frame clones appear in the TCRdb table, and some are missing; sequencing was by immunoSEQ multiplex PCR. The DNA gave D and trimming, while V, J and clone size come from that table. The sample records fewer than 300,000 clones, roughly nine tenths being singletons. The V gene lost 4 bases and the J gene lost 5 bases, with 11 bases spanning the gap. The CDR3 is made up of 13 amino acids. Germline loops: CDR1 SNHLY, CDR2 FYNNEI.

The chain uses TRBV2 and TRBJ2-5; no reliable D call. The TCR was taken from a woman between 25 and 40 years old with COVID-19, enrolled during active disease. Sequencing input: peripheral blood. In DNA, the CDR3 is TGTGCCAGCAGTGTAACACCCCAGGAGACCCAGTACTTC. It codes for CASSVTPQETQYF.